This TCR beta chain is from a study of T cell responses to AZD1222 COVID-19 vaccine (dated by TCRdb to about 2021). In terms of the full investigation: AZD1222 recipients given second doses at about 4 weeks or at about 12 weeks were pooled, since spike-specific TCR depth and breadth were not found to differ between the two schedules. A total of 230 to 250 trial participants underwent TCR sequencing, of whom about 210 had received two doses of AZD1222 and around 25 had received two doses of the MenACWY control vaccine. Trial participants were enrolled into age subgroups of 18-55, 56-69 and 70-plus years, which contained about 160, 30 and 59 TCR-sequenced participants, respectively. Findings and caveats that apply to the study as a whole: The 56-69-year group was small, and its depth increase did not reach significance, likely because of low power. Spike-specific TCR breadth and depth rose significantly after two AZD1222 doses compared with day 0 and with MenACWY recipients. The vaccine-associated CD4 TCRs covered the entire spike protein, and the dominant responses fell in regions 160-218 and 743-854. Participants were mostly white British and included more females than males, and it was suggested by the authors that clonal diversity may have been underestimated. Reportedly, almost half of the unique spike-specific TCRs recognized epitopes lying outside the regions that are mutated in the B.1.351 and B.1.1.7 variants. Because no day 14 peak-response samples were available, the repertoires could be characterized only after the peak T cell response. Conclusions about previously exposed vaccinees are limited, since just 6 or 7 AZD1222 recipients were seropositive for SARS-CoV-2 at baseline.

The time point label, as the study defines it: baseline before first vaccination. Vaccinee samples were obtained from the UK trials COV001 and COV002, which included a single-blind randomized controlled phase 2/3 trial of AZD1222 (ChAdOx1 nCoV-19) in healthy adults. For TCRbeta chain sequencing, PBMC samples were collected from trial participants at day 0 and at day 28 after the second dose. The table lists this clone with a count of one. Which antigen it targets is not known. The input lacks base qualities; no much larger clone sits a single base away. The CDR3 regions of human TCRbeta chains were subjected to immunosequencing. The authors' pipeline ran thus. TCRs in the repertoires were matched against a reference library of SARS-CoV-2-specific TCRs that had been generated with the MIRA antigen-specificity platform. Breadth was defined as the fraction of unique TCRs that were SARS-CoV-2-associated, and depth was defined as the fraction of total T cells that were SARS-CoV-2-associated. Using the MIRA data, each spike-specific TCR was assigned both to the spike region to which the TCR was reactive and to a CD4 or CD8 class. Log10-transformed breadth and depth values were compared by one-way ANOVA with Sidak's multiple comparisons tests. Held by TCRdb, this immuneACCESS table contains in-frame sequences only and omits some clones. Under half of the omission traces to an unresolved V gene where checked; the cause of the rest is unknown. The DNA was the basis for D and trimming; V, J and clone size are from that table. Within this sample are roughly 70,000 clones, with 75% to 90% of them counted one time only. The ten largest make up about 2.5% of the sample.

The CDR3 measures 16 amino acids from cysteine to phenylalanine. The kept DNA is CDR3 alone, 48 bases in frame from the first base. This receptor was obtained from an adult in good health. The chain employs TRBV21-1 and TRBJ2-6; TRBD2, as called in the table, went unchecked against the DNA. TRBV21-1 is deemed a pseudogene. Source: peripheral blood, taken on day 0 of AZD1222 vaccination. The DNA sequence is TGTGCCAGAAACAAAGGATCCGGGGAAGGGGCCAACGTCCTGACTTTC. Its product reads: CARNKGSGEGANVLTF.